Listed below are T cell receptor beta chains from one sample, sequenced in a study of T cell responses to AZD1222 COVID-19 vaccine. Data came from immunoSEQ multiplex PCR; TCRdb stores just in-frame clones and leaves some out. The sample has 150,000 or so clones, 82% seen once; the top ten hold about 3.8%. The specimen comprised peripheral blood, sampled on day 0 of MenACWY control vaccination. The receptors originated from an adult in good health. The CDR3 runs from the conserved cysteine through the conserved F or W. D genes are given only for firm matches. Rows give clone size only sometimes, using once, few, many, or a class for an expanded clone.

D gene	clone size	V gene	J gene	CDR3 DNA	CDR3 protein
TRBD1	NA	TRBV4-1	TRBJ1-4	TGCGCCAGCAGCCAAGCCGACAGGGCTTATGAAAAACTGTTTTTT	CASSQADRAYEKLFF
TRBD2	few	TRBV11-2	TRBJ2-1	TGTGCCAGCAGCTTATTCGGGGGGGGCCTCAATGAGCAGTTCTTC	CASSLFGGGLNEQFF
TRBD1	NA	TRBV6-5	TRBJ2-2	TGTGCCAGCAGCCGGGGGACAGGGAAGGCCGGGGAGCTGTTTTTT	CASSRGTGKAGELFF
TRBD2	NA	TRBV27	TRBJ2-7	TGTGCCAGCAGACCCCGGGGGGGCCTGACCGAGCAGTACTTC	CASRPRGGLTEQYF
NA	once	TRBV7-9	TRBJ2-6	TGTGCCAGCAGCTTAGACGGGGGCTCTGGGGCCAACGTCCTGACTTTC	CASSLDGGSGANVLTF
TRBD1	NA	TRBV11-2	TRBJ1-3	TGTGCCAGCAGCCCAGGACAGGCGCCCTTCTCTGGAAACACCATATATTTT	CASSPGQAPFSGNTIYF
TRBD1	NA	TRBV28	TRBJ1-2	TGTGCCAGCAGCTGGGACAGCCCTAACTATGGCTACACCTTC	CASSWDSPNYGYTF
TRBD1	once	TRBV5-1	TRBJ1-3	TGCGCCAGCAGGGAAAATACAGGGGACGGAAACACCATATATTTT	CASRENTGDGNTIYF
NA	few	TRBV27	TRBJ1-4	TGTGCCAGCAGCCCCTTCGGGGAGGGGCAGAAAAAACTGTTTTTT	CASSPFGEGQKKLFF
NA	NA	TRBV10-1	TRBJ2-3	TGCGCCAGCAGTGAGGGGGGCACAGATACGCAGTATTTT	CASSEGGTDTQYF
TRBD1	NA	TRBV14	TRBJ2-3	TGTGCCAGCAGCCACCAGACAGGGAGAGATACGCAGTATTTT	CASSHQTGRDTQYF
NA	NA	TRBV28	TRBJ1-1	TGTGCCAGCAGTTTTCCCAGCAGCACTGAAGCTTTCTTT	CASSFPSSTEAFF
NA	NA	TRBV29-1	TRBJ1-2	TGCAGCGTTGAAAAGGGGGACATCAGCTCCTATGGCTACACCTTC	CSVEKGDISSYGYTF
TRBD2	NA	TRBV3-1/TRBV3-2	TRBJ2-3	TGTGCCAGCAGCCAAGTAGCGGGAAGCACAGATACGCAGTATTTT	CASSQVAGSTDTQYF
NA	few	TRBV5-1	TRBJ2-5	TGCGCCAGCAGTTACCCCATCGGACTAAACCAAGAGACCCAGTACTTC	CASSYPIGLNQETQYF
NA	NA	TRBV24-1	TRBJ2-5	TGTGCCACCAGTGTCCGGGTGGGGACCCAAGAGACCCAGTACTTC	CATSVRVGTQETQYF
NA	NA	TRBV3-1/TRBV3-2	TRBJ1-5	TGTGCCAGCAGCCAAGACGTAGGGAATCAGCCCCAGCATTTT	CASSQDVGNQPQHF
NA	NA	TRBV6-5	TRBJ1-3	TGTGCCAGCAGTTGGGACCGATCCCTGAGAAACACCATATATTTT	CASSWDRSLRNTIYF
NA	NA	TRBV10-1	TRBJ2-1	TGCGCCAGCAGTGACGGGGGACCCTACAATGAGCAGTTCTTC	CASSDGGPYNEQFF
TRBD2	NA	TRBV6-5	TRBJ2-2	TGTGCCAGTGGGACTACGGGCACCGGGGAGCTGTTTTTT	CASGTTGTGELFF
NA	NA	TRBV5-6	TRBJ1-1	TGTGCCAGCAATTGGGGTAGTACTGAAGCTTTCTTT	CASNWGSTEAFF
NA	NA	TRBV9	TRBJ2-5	TGTGCCAGCAGCGTACGGGGCTTGGAGACCCAGTACTTC	CASSVRGLETQYF
NA	NA	TRBV5-5	TRBJ2-6	TGTGCCAGCAGCTCAACAGGGTCTGGGGCCAACGTCCTGACTTTC	CASSSTGSGANVLTF
TRBD1	NA	TRBV19	TRBJ2-2	TGTGCCAGTAACCACAGGGGGGAGACCGGGGAGCTGTTTTTT	CASNHRGETGELFF
TRBD1	NA	TRBV18	TRBJ1-1	TGTGCCAGCTCACCACGACAGGGGCAAGACACTGAAGCTTTCTTT	CASSPRQGQDTEAFF
NA	NA	TRBV5-4	TRBJ1-4	TGTGCCAGCAGCTTAGTGGGCGATCCGGAAAAACTGTTTTTT	CASSLVGDPEKLFF
TRBD1	NA	TRBV7-6	TRBJ1-1	TGTGCCAGCAGCTTTCGGGCAGGGGGAAACACTGAAGCTTTCTTT	CASSFRAGGNTEAFF
TRBD1	few	TRBV14	TRBJ1-2	TGTGCCAGCAGCCAACAGGACAGGGCGGACGGCTACACCTTC	CASSQQDRADGYTF
NA	NA	TRBV6-5	TRBJ1-4	TGTGCCAGCAGTTCCAGCCAGGTCCGTGGGAATGAAAAACTGTTTTTT	CASSSSQVRGNEKLFF
TRBD1	NA	TRBV6-5	TRBJ2-7	TGTGCCAGCAGTTACCGGACAGGGGCGGGCGAGCAGTACTTC	CASSYRTGAGEQYF
TRBD1	NA	TRBV11-2	TRBJ2-2	TGTGCCAGCAGCTTCGGAATAACCGGGACAGGGGATACCGGGGAGCTGTTTTTT	CASSFGITGTGDTGELFF
NA	NA	TRBV28	TRBJ1-2	TGTGCCAGCAAAAAGGGTTACTATGGCTACACCTTC	CASKKGYYGYTF
NA	NA	TRBV27	TRBJ1-5	TGTGCCAGCAGTTTAGGGGGGCCCAATCAGCCCCAGCATTTT	CASSLGGPNQPQHF
NA	NA	TRBV19	TRBJ2-2	TGTGCCAGTTTATCGAGAACCGGGGAGCTGTTTTTT	CASLSRTGELFF
NA	NA	TRBV9	TRBJ2-6	TGTGCCAGCAGCGGACACTCTGGGGCCAACGTCCTGACTTTC	CASSGHSGANVLTF
NA	NA	TRBV5-1	TRBJ2-3	TGCGCCAGCAGCTTGGTGTTCGGGGGACAGAGCACAGATACGCAGTATTTT	CASSLVFGGQSTDTQYF
NA	once	TRBV18	TRBJ1-2	TGTGCCAGCTCCCAAAGGGGCCCTGGCTACACCTTC	CASSQRGPGYTF
NA	NA	TRBV9	TRBJ2-7	TGTGCCAGCAGCGTAATTGGTTACTCCGAGCAGTACTTC	CASSVIGYSEQYF
NA	NA	TRBV4-2	TRBJ1-4	TGTGCCAGCAGCCAAGATAGGAGGGGCTTTAACGAAAAACTGTTTTTT	CASSQDRRGFNEKLFF
NA	NA	TRBV14	TRBJ2-1	TGTGCCAGCAGCCTTGATCAGGGGGGACGCTCCTACAATGAGCAGTTCTTC	CASSLDQGGRSYNEQFF
TRBD2	NA	TRBV4-1	TRBJ2-3	TGCGCCAGCAGCCAACGGGCTAGCGGGGAGGACACAGATACGCAGTATTTT	CASSQRASGEDTDTQYF
TRBD1	NA	TRBV5-4	TRBJ1-1	TGTGCCAGCAGCTTGACAGGGGGGTCTGAAGCTTTCTTT	CASSLTGGSEAFF
NA	many	TRBV7-9	TRBJ1-2	TGTGCCAGCAGCTTAGCCCAAGAGTCTAACTATGGCTACACCTTC	CASSLAQESNYGYTF
TRBD1	NA	TRBV11-2	TRBJ1-5	TGTGCCAGCAGCCCAACAGGGGTAAATCAGCCCCAGCATTTT	CASSPTGVNQPQHF
NA	once	TRBV7-8	TRBJ1-5	TGTGCCAGCAGCTTAGTGGCACGGCGAGTGAGCAATCAGCCCCAGCATTTT	CASSLVARRVSNQPQHF
TRBD2	NA	TRBV2	TRBJ2-2	TGTGCCAGCCGGGGGGTGAACACCGGGGAGCTGTTTTTT	CASRGVNTGELFF
NA	NA	TRBV10-1	TRBJ2-1	TGCGCCAGCAGTGAGCAAACAGGCAGGAACAATGAGCAGTTCTTC	CASSEQTGRNNEQFF
NA	NA	TRBV11-3	TRBJ2-1	TGTGCCAGCAGCCCTGGAACAGGACTTCGCAATGAGCAGTTCTTC	CASSPGTGLRNEQFF
TRBD2	NA	TRBV10-1	TRBJ2-7	TGCGCCAGCAGTGAGTCGACTAGCGGGGGGTACGAGCAGTACTTC	CASSESTSGGYEQYF
NA	NA	TRBV12-3/TRBV12-4	TRBJ1-6	TGTGCCAGCAGTTTTGGGCAGTCACCCCTCCACTTT	CASSFGQSPLHF
TRBD1	NA	TRBV30	TRBJ1-5	TGTGCCTGGAGTGCGGGACAGCCGAATAGCAATCAGCCCCAGCATTTT	CAWSAGQPNSNQPQHF
NA	few	TRBV12-3/TRBV12-4	TRBJ1-5	TGTGCCAGCACTCGCCGGGATAATCAGCCCCAGCATTTT	CASTRRDNQPQHF
NA	NA	TRBV9	TRBJ2-7	TGTGCCAGCAGCGTAGGTGCGGGGAGCTCCTACGAGCAGTACTTC	CASSVGAGSSYEQYF
NA	NA	TRBV6-6	TRBJ1-5	TGTGCCAGCACCCTGGGACCCCGCAATCAGCCCCAGCATTTT	CASTLGPRNQPQHF
NA	NA	TRBV2	TRBJ2-4	TGTGCCAGCAGTGAAGCTGGCAAAAACATTCAGTACTTC	CASSEAGKNIQYF